Each of the 16 T cell receptor beta chains below was sequenced from the same sample in a study of T cells in Graves' hyperthyroidism and ophthalmopathy. The TCR beta CDR3 regions underwent amplification using RNA transcripts as the source. The study used the HTBI primer set for a first-round RT-PCR of the TCR CDR3. TCRdb reprocessed the multiplex PCR reads via MiXCR and lists one record per CDR3 protein. The data contain some 210,000 distinct CDR3 sequences, 17% of them seen just once; the ten biggest clones take up approximately 50%. Material: blood. The receptors come from a man aged 45-65 years with Graves' hyperthyroidism.

This clonotype appeared many times. The rearrangement uses TRBV7-9 and TRBJ2-7; the D gene is possibly TRBD1 (5 bases). V lost 0 bases and J lost 2, with 11 bases in between. The CDR3 has 15 residues. The germline CDR1 and CDR2 sequences are SEHNR and FQNEAQ (reference sequence). CDR3 nucleotide sequence: TGTGCCAGCAGCTTAGCGCGGACACCTCCCTACGAGCAGTACTTC. Translated, it gives CASSLARTPPYEQYF.

V is TRBV11-1 and J is TRBJ1-1; D is ambiguous. This CDR3 is built from 14 residues. With 2 bases removed from V and 1 base from J, the gap between germline ends came to 8 bases. The germline V gene encodes CDR1 SGHAT and CDR2 FQDESV (reference sequence). CDR3 sequence (DNA): TGTGCCAGCAGCTTATTCGCGGAGAACACTGAAGCTTTCTTT. It encodes CASSLFAENTEAFF.

This clonotype was recorded at least ten times. The rearrangement uses TRBV9 and TRBJ2-2, with 7 nucleotides matching TRBD2. Losses at the gene ends were 3 bases for V and 5 bases for J; bases not matched to a gene: 13. The CDR3 totals 17 residues. From germline, CDR1 is SGDLS and CDR2 YYNGEE. The CDR3 region has the DNA TGTGCCAGCAGCGACCCAGGTGATGGGCGGGGGACCGGGGAGCTGTTTTTT. Its translation: CASSDPGDGRGTGELFF.

This clonotype was recorded many times. The rearrangement links TRBV18 to TRBJ2-7, with D possibly TRBD1 on 5 matching bases. This CDR3 spans 15 amino acids. The V gene's germline CDR1 is KGHSH and CDR2 LQKENI. V lost 3 bases, J lost 2 bases, and 14 bases lay in between. CDR3 DNA: TGTGCCAGCTCACCCGGGCAGGGCGCTCCCTACGAGCAGTACTTC. Encoded protein: CASSPGQGAPYEQYF.

The rearrangement uses TRBV11-3 and TRBJ2-1; TRBD1 might be the D (6 bases). The CDR3 runs 18 residues. Germline-derived CDR1 and CDR2 are SGHNT and YENEEA. V was cut by 1 base and J by 8 bases, with 24 bases left in between. The CDR3, as DNA: TGTGCCAGCAGCTTAGGAACGGCAGGGGCGGTCGAAAGGGATGAGCAGTTCTTC. Translated: CASSLGTAGAVERDEQFF.

This clonotype was seen many times. The V gene is TRBV12-3 or TRBV12-4, the J gene TRBJ1-5; D possibly corresponds to TRBD1 (6 bases). V shed 7 bases and J shed 6 bases, with 13 bases lying between them. The CDR3 has 13 residues. The CDR3 protein is CASTPQGSQPQHF. For the CDR3, the DNA is TGTGCCAGCACTCCACAGGGCAGTCAGCCCCAGCATTTT.

This clonotype was picked up a small number of times. This chain joins TRBV6-1 and TRBJ2-7; 9 positions agree with TRBD1. Germline-derived CDR1 and CDR2 are MNHNS and SASEGT. V shed 6 bases, J shed 7 bases, and the junction held 13 bases outside the gene matches. This CDR3 has 15 residues. CDR3: CASSDGRQGVREQYF. DNA for the CDR3: TGTGCCAGCAGCGATGGGAGACAGGGGGTGAGGGAGCAGTACTTC.

The rearrangement links TRBV3-1 to TRBJ1-1; 7 bases are shared with TRBD1. The CDR3 is 14 residues long. With V trimmed by 4 bases and J by 1 base, 3 bases remained unmatched. CDR1 LGHDT and CDR2 YNNKEL come from the germline V gene (reference sequence). Here the CDR3 reads CASSRGQANTEAFF. CDR3 sequence (DNA): TGTGCCAGCAGCCGAGGACAGGCGAACACTGAAGCTTTCTTT.

The V and J genes are TRBV7-2 and TRBJ2-7, with D unresolved. The CDR3 loop spans 14 amino acids. V dropped 4 bases and J dropped 0 bases, with 10 bases sitting between them. CDR1 SGHTA and CDR2 FQGNSA come from the germline V gene. Here the CDR3 reads CASSSGPSSYEQYF. For the CDR3, the DNA is TGTGCCAGCAGCTCGGGTCCTAGCTCCTACGAGCAGTACTTC.

In its sample, this clonotype was seen many times. V is TRBV6-1 and J is TRBJ2-3, with 9 bases matching TRBD2. J gave up 5 bases and V 3 bases, and 9 bases lay outside the gene matches. The germline gives CDR1 MNHNS, CDR2 SASEGT. This CDR3 region has 16 residues. This CDR3 reads CASSDLSGRGGDTQYF. The CDR3 DNA follows: TGTGCCAGCAGTGATCTTAGCGGGAGAGGGGGAGATACGCAGTATTTT.

This clonotype showed up just a few times. This chain links TRBV2 with TRBJ2-1; 7 nucleotides match TRBD2. The CDR3 sequence is 14 residues long. Trimming cost V 4 bases and J 4 bases; bases outside gene matches: 4. Germline lookup yields CDR1 SNHLY and CDR2 FYNNEI. The CDR3 loop is CASSAWREYNEQFF. In nucleotides, the CDR3 is TGTGCCAGCAGTGCATGGCGGGAGTACAATGAGCAGTTCTTC.

This clonotype came up a few times. The chain joins TRBV27 to TRBJ1-2, with 8 bases that match TRBD1. CDR3 length equals 14 residues. CDR1 is MNHEY, CDR2 SMNVEV, per germline (reference sequence). V was pared by 6 bases and J by 7 bases, with 10 bases of the junction left unmatched. This chain's CDR3 is CASSPRTGSFGYTF. DNA for the CDR3: TGTGCCAGCAGCCCCCGGACAGGGAGTTTTGGCTACACCTTC.

This clonotype was recorded many times. J is TRBJ2-1 and V is TRBV6-1; TRBD2 is a possible D gene (6 bases). The V end was cut by 2 bases, the J end by 4 bases, with 12 bases between. This CDR3 comprises 15 residues. The germline V gene has CDR1 MNHNS and CDR2 SASEGT. This chain's CDR3 is CASSESSDPYNEQFF. In DNA, the CDR3 is TGTGCCAGCAGTGAATCTAGCGACCCTTACAATGAGCAGTTCTTC.

This clonotype was detected ten times or more. This chain uses TRBV20-1 with TRBJ2-2; TRBD2 matches 12 bases. CDR1 is DFQATT and CDR2 is SNEGSKA in the germline V gene (reference sequence). The CDR3 is 17 amino acids. V lost 1 base to trimming and J lost 2 bases; unmatched junction nucleotides: 5. DNA for the CDR3: TGCAGTGCTAGAGTGACTAGCGGGAGCACCAACACCGGGGAGCTGTTTTTT. Protein: CSARVTSGSTNTGELFF.

This clonotype occurred many times. The chain employs TRBV5-4 and TRBJ2-3; tentatively, D is TRBD2 (5 bases). With 4 bases removed from V and 2 bases from J, the gap between germline ends came to 11 bases. The CDR3 contains 14 residues. CDR1 and CDR2 from the germline V gene are SGHNT and YYREEE (reference sequence). CDR3 in amino acids: CASSPSGDTDTQYF. In DNA, the CDR3 is TGTGCCAGCAGCCCGAGCGGAGACACAGATACGCAGTATTTT. The full variable domain, completed using reference TRBV5-4 and TRBJ2-3, is ETGVTQSPTHLIKTRGQQVTLRCSSQSGHNTVSWYQQALGQGPQFIFQYYREEENGRGNFPPRFSGLQFPNYSSELNVNALELDDSALYLCASSPSGDTDTQYFGPGTRLTVL.

This clonotype appeared many times. The CDR3 is CSAKEGSSPLHF. The DNA for the CDR3 is TGCAGTGCTAAGGAAGGCTCTTCACCCCTCCACTTT. This chain uses TRBV20-1 with TRBJ1-6; D ambiguous. Trimming stripped 4 bases from V and 9 bases from J, with 10 bases between. In germline, CDR1 is DFQATT, CDR2 SNEGSKA (reference sequence). This CDR3 has 12 amino acids.